This entry concerns a single T cell receptor beta chain. Its antigen is undetermined. These data originate in a study of cytomegalovirus exposure and HLA in healthy donors. Findings of the study overall: The availability of immune exposure information extended only to CMV serostatus.

Both 60 Vbeta primers and 13 Jbeta primers went into the PCR. The table came from immunoSEQ multiplex PCR; TCRdb's copy has only in-frame clones and leaves some out. The sample shows 85,000 to 120,000 clones, 77% of them seen only once. Germline V gene data show CDR1 as KGHSH and CDR2 as LQKENI. The CDR3 is made up of 14 amino acids. The V gene end was trimmed by 4 bases and the J gene end by 5 bases; junction bases not matched to a gene: 3. J is TRBJ2-5 and V is TRBV18; 11 bases are shared with TRBD1. This sequence was found in a male donor in good health and CMV-seropositive. The sample consisted of PBMCs. CDR3 in amino acids: CASSLGQGAETQYF. CDR3 in DNA: TGTGCCAGCTCACTAGGACAGGGGGCTGAGACCCAGTACTTC.